The 26 T cell receptor beta chains below come from one sample, sequenced in a study of CD8+ T cells in alopecia areata (dated by TCRdb to 2016 to 2019). In five patients from the biomarker study, CD4+ cells were sorted further to obtain CD25+CD127- cells. The library was generated by the immunoSEQ multiplex PCR assay. RNA was extracted from all samples and reverse transcribed into cDNA, which served as template for TCR sequencing. Imported from immuneACCESS, the table was reduced by TCRdb to in-frame sequences with V and J called. These copies leave out some clones; in studies compared against another copy, an unresolved V gene accounts for under half, and the cause of the remainder is not known. For this sample the table gives about 20,000 clones, of which roughly three fifths were detected only once. 3.5% to 5% of the sample is held by the ten biggest clonotypes. Material: CD4+ Tregs sorted from blood. Receptor source: a human donor with alopecia areata.

CDR3 amino acids: CAIRRPGTSLHKQFF. The CDR3 coding sequence is TGTGCCATCCGACGTCCCGGGACTAGTTTGCATAAGCAGTTCTTC. The chain combines TRBV10-3 with TRBJ2-1, with 8 bases lining up with TRBD2. Trimming cost V 8 bases and J 11 bases; bases outside gene matches: 17. Germline values: CDR1 ENHRY, CDR2 SYGVKD. This CDR3 is built from 15 residues.

This chain uses TRBV2 with TRBJ2-7, with 8 bases identical to TRBD1. The CDR3 consists of 14 residues. J was trimmed by 6 bases and V by 5 bases; bases with no gene match: 9. Germline CDR1 SNHLY, CDR2 FYNNEI. The CDR3 spells CASSLRTGISEQYF. The CDR3 nucleotides are TGTGCCAGCAGTCTCAGGACAGGGATTAGCGAGCAGTACTTC.

The chain carries TRBV29-1 and TRBJ2-3, with D possibly matching TRBD2 (5 bases). The germline V gene encodes CDR1 SQVTM and CDR2 ANQGSEA. The length of the CDR3 is 14 residues. V lost 4 bases and J 1 base, leaving 12 bases between the germline ends. CDR3 DNA: TGCAGCGTTGGGCGGCGGACTGGCACAGATACGCAGTATTTT. Residues: CSVGRRTGTDTQYF.

This chain links TRBV7-2 with TRBJ2-5, with 9 bases lining up with TRBD2. This CDR3 region has 14 residues. Germline CDR1 and CDR2: SGHTA and FQGNSA. J gave up 5 bases and V 5 bases, and 6 bases lay outside the gene matches. In nucleotides, the CDR3 is TGTGCCAGCAGCCGAGGACTAGCGCTTGAGACCCAGTACTTC. Residues: CASSRGLALETQYF.

This clone has only one observation. This rearrangement joins TRBV30 to TRBJ2-7; TRBD2 is a possible D gene (5 bases). Germline CDR1 is GTSNPN and CDR2 is SVGIG (reference sequence). The CDR3 sequence is 15 residues long. Trimming removed 2 bases at V and 9 bases at J, with 23 bases between. CDR3 bases: TGTGCCTGGAGTAGGGCTCTCCGGGATCCTCGGGGGCAGTACTTC. Translating gives CAWSRALRDPRGQYF. The variable domain in full, completed from reference TRBV30 and TRBJ2-7, reads SQTIHQWPATLVQPVGSPLSLECTVEGTSNPNLYWYRQAAGRGLQLLFYSVGIGQISSEVPQNLSASRPQDRQFILSSKKLLLSDSGFYLCAWSRALRDPRGQYFGPGTRLTVT.

V and J are TRBV4-3 and TRBJ2-3; weak D call: TRBD1 (8 bases). V lost 4 bases and J lost 7, with 15 bases in between. Germline V CDR1 and CDR2: LGHNA, YSLEER. The CDR3 is made up of 14 amino acids. This chain's CDR3 is CASSLGQGGNTQYF. The CDR3 bases are TGCGCCAGCAGCCTCGGACAGGGAGGGAATACGCAGTATTTT.

The chain uses TRBV19 and TRBJ1-5; possibly TRBD1 for D (6 bases). CDR1 and CDR2 from the germline V gene are LNHDA and SQIVND (reference sequence). Trimming removed 6 bases from V and 11 bases from J, with 26 bases in between. The CDR3 has 16 amino acids. The CDR3 sequence: CASRGTEGSGRGAQHF. CDR3 nucleotide sequence: TGTGCCAGTAGGGGAACTGAGGGGAGTGGAAGGGGGGCCCAGCATTTT.

The chain has TRBV5-6 and TRBJ2-4; D uncertain. Trimming removed 2 bases at V and 12 bases at J, with 9 bases between. The CDR3 totals 11 residues. The germline CDR1 and CDR2 sequences are SGHDT and YYEEEE. Here the CDR3 reads CASSFDRDQYF. The CDR3 coding sequence is TGTGCCAGCAGCTTCGATAGGGATCAGTACTTC.

The chain is built from TRBV7-8 and TRBJ1-2; D is uncertain. The germline CDR1 and CDR2 sequences are SGHVS and FQNEAQ. The CDR3 has 12 amino acids. The ends were cut back, 1 base at V and 7 bases at J, with 7 bases in the middle. The chain's CDR3 is CASSLVGVGYTF. The CDR3 DNA is TGTGCCAGCAGCTTAGTGGGTGTTGGCTACACCTTC.

This clone was counted a few times. The CDR3 sequence: CSAARVGEPQHF. In nucleotides, the CDR3 is TGCAGCGCCGCCAGGGTCGGGGAGCCCCAGCATTTT. The rearrangement joins TRBV29-1 to TRBJ1-5, with D tentatively TRBD1 (5 bases). The ends were cut back, 7 bases at V and 8 bases at J, with 15 bases in the middle. The CDR3 contains 12 residues. Germline V gives CDR1 SQVTM, CDR2 ANQGSEA.

This clone showed up just once. This CDR3 is CASTEATYYGYTF. CDR3 bases: TGTGCCAGTACAGAGGCAACTTATTATGGCTACACCTTC. The chain combines TRBV19 with TRBJ1-2; no firm D call. The CDR3 contains 13 residues. Germline V lookup: CDR1 LNHDA, CDR2 SQIVND (reference sequence). The V gene lost 7 bases and the J gene lost 5 bases, with 14 bases spanning the gap.

In this sample, this clone turned up once. The J gene is TRBJ1-2, the V gene TRBV28; TRBD1 aligns across 7 bases. The CDR3 totals 14 residues. The V and J ends lost 3 bases and 4 bases, in that order; junction bases with no gene match: 5. The germline V gene has CDR1 MDHEN and CDR2 SYDVKM. CDR3 coding DNA: TGTGCCAGCAGTTTTACCGGACAGGCCTATGGCTACACCTTC. Residues: CASSFTGQAYGYTF.

V gene TRBV5-4 combines with J gene TRBJ2-1; D ambiguous. Germline V CDR1 and CDR2: SGHNT, YYREEE (reference sequence). The germline V and J ends were trimmed by 4 bases and 6 bases, with 11 bases remaining between them. The length of the CDR3 is 13 residues. CDR3 region: CASSQLSGNEQFF. For the CDR3, the DNA is TGTGCCAGCAGCCAACTCTCAGGCAATGAGCAGTTCTTC.

The table lists this clone with a count of one. This chain uses TRBV5-1 with TRBJ2-1, with a tentative D call TRBD2 (5 bases). The CDR3 loop spans 15 amino acids. Germline CDR1 and CDR2: SGHRS and YFSETQ. V was trimmed by 5 bases and J by 4 bases, leaving 16 bases between them. CDR3 sequence (DNA): TGCGCCAGCAGTCGAGACTACGGAGTTTACAATGAGCAGTTCTTC. Its translation is CASSRDYGVYNEQFF.

The chain carries TRBV10-2 and TRBJ1-2, with D possibly TRBD1 on 5 matching bases. The CDR3 sequence is 13 residues long. In germline, CDR1 is WSHSY, CDR2 SAAADI. V lost 3 bases and J 3 bases, leaving 8 bases between the germline ends. This CDR3 reads CASSDPGDYGYTF. The CDR3 DNA reads TGCGCCAGCAGTGATCCGGGGGACTATGGCTACACCTTC.

The chain couples TRBV25-1 to TRBJ2-6, with D unresolved. The CDR3 runs 13 residues. V gave up 8 bases and J gave up 0 bases, with 5 bases separating them. Germline CDR1 reads MGHDK; CDR2 reads SYGVNS. The CDR3 loop is CASLISGANVLTF. CDR3 sequence (DNA): TGTGCCAGCCTAATCTCTGGGGCCAACGTCCTGACTTTC.

This chain joins TRBV5-1 and TRBJ1-2, with D maybe TRBD1 (5 bases). The CDR3 is made up of 12 amino acids. Trimming shortened V by 4 bases and J by 8 bases, and 12 bases separated the two germline ends. Germline CDR1 SGHRS, CDR2 YFSETQ. CDR3: CASSGDVGGYTF. CDR3 nucleotides: TGCGCCAGCAGCGGGGACGTTGGGGGCTACACCTTC.

J is TRBJ2-7 and V is TRBV19; 8 nucleotides align to TRBD1. CDR1 and CDR2 from the germline V gene are LNHDA and SQIVND (reference sequence). J lost 9 bases, V lost 8 bases, and 12 bases had no gene match. CDR3 length: 13 amino acids. The CDR3 DNA reads as TGTGCCAGTCGACAGGGGAATAGTGAGGGGCAGTACTTC. Protein sequence: CASRQGNSEGQYF.

This chain connects TRBV7-9 to TRBJ1-1; D remains ambiguous. The germline gives CDR1 SEHNR, CDR2 FQNEAQ (reference sequence). The CDR3 is made up of 14 amino acids. V lost 7 bases to trimming and J lost 0 bases, with 12 bases between them. CDR3 coding DNA: TGTGCCAGCAAGAAGCCAGAAATGAACACTGAAGCTTTCTTT. Amino acid sequence: CASKKPEMNTEAFF.

This chain connects TRBV2 to TRBJ1-5, with D perhaps TRBD1 (5 bases). Germline V gene data show CDR1 as SNHLY and CDR2 as FYNNEI. With 6 bases removed from V and 5 bases from J, the gap between germline ends came to 11 bases. This CDR3 region has 13 residues. The CDR3 DNA is TGTGCCAGCAGAAGGGGTGGGGATCAGCCCCAGCATTTT. It is translated as CASRRGGDQPQHF.

This clone was picked up a small number of times. The V gene is TRBV19, the J gene TRBJ1-2, with 8 bases identical to TRBD1. The CDR3 has 15 amino acids. CDR1 and CDR2 from the germline V gene are LNHDA and SQIVND (reference sequence). V trimming: 7 bases; J trimming: 2 bases; junction bases outside the gene matches: 9. The CDR3 nucleotides are TGTGCCAGTACCCCACAGACAGGGGCAAACTATGGCTACACCTTC. Translating gives CASTPQTGANYGYTF.

This clone was recorded a few times. The chain links TRBV28 to TRBJ1-1; D remains unclear. The CDR3 extends over 14 amino acids. Germline CDR1 MDHEN, CDR2 SYDVKM. The V end lost 3 bases, the J end lost 0 bases, and 8 bases lay between the germline ends. The CDR3 DNA is TGTGCCAGCAGTTTCCCGGGCTTGAACACTGAAGCTTTCTTT. This encodes CASSFPGLNTEAFF.

This sequence joins TRBV6-6 and TRBJ1-6, with 9 nucleotides matching TRBD1. The length of the CDR3 is 12 residues. Germline V gives CDR1 MNHNY, CDR2 SVGAGI (reference sequence). V was pared by 6 bases and J by 9 bases, with 0 bases of the junction left unmatched. CDR3 sequence (DNA): TGTGCCAGCAGGGACAGGGGTTCACCCCTCCACTTT. Protein product: CASRDRGSPLHF.

In its sample, this clone was seen once. This chain links TRBV6-5 with TRBJ2-1; maybe TRBD2 (7 bases). From germline, CDR1 is MNHEY and CDR2 SVGAGI. The germline V and J ends were trimmed by 6 bases and 8 bases, with 20 bases remaining between them. CDR3 length: 15 amino acids. CDR3 residues: CASSLVQGGVDEQFF. CDR3 bases: TGTGCCAGCAGCCTGGTACAGGGAGGGGTTGATGAGCAGTTCTTC.

The V call is TRBV29-1, the J call TRBJ1-2, with no clear D. Germline CDR1 is SQVTM and CDR2 is ANQGSEA. Trimming pared 1 base from V and 7 bases from J, leaving 10 bases between. This CDR3 region has 12 residues. CDR3 in amino acids: CSVEVAGSGYTF. The CDR3 nucleotides are TGCAGCGTTGAAGTGGCGGGGTCTGGCTACACCTTC.

The count of this clone is one. V and J are TRBV11-2 and TRBJ1-2; the D gene is possibly TRBD1 (6 bases). Germline V gene data show CDR1 as SGHAT and CDR2 as FQNNGV. The CDR3 runs 13 residues. Trimming took 4 bases from V and 7 from J, leaving 13 bases between them. In DNA, the CDR3 is TGTGCCAGCAGCTCGCAGGGGACGGGTGGCTACACCTTC. This translates into CASSSQGTGGYTF. The variable domain in full, completed from reference TRBV11-2 and TRBJ1-2, reads EAGVAQSPRYKIIEKRQSVAFWCNPISGHATLYWYQQILGQGPKLLIQFQNNGVVDDSQLPKDRFSAERLKGVDSTLKIQPAKLEDSAVYLCASSSQGTGGYTFGSGTRLTVV.